This TCR beta chain originates from a study of T cells after yellow fever vaccination. Study details: SMART-Seq v4 Ultra Low Input prepared the low-cell-number fractions.

Germline V lookup: CDR1 LGHNA, CDR2 YSLEER. V was pared by 0 bases and J by 3 bases, with 12 bases between. The CDR3 is made up of 15 amino acids. In TCRdb, the 5' RACE reads were re-called with MiXCR into one record per CDR3 protein. The repertoire holds 150,000 to 200,000 distinct CDR3 sequences, with 8% to 13% as singletons. The receptor comes from a man younger than 35 who received the YFV17D yellow fever vaccine. This specimen consisted of CD8+ T cells sorted from PBMCs, obtained 15 days after the yellow fever booster vaccination. The chain recombines TRBV4-3 with TRBJ2-7; D might be TRBD2 (6 bases). The CDR3 is CASSQDSGDFYEQYF. The CDR3 region has the DNA TGCGCCAGCAGCCAAGATAGCGGAGATTTCTACGAGCAGTACTTC.